Listed below are T cell receptor beta chains from one sample, sequenced in a study of OX40 agonist ivuxolimab in advanced cancers. Sequenced by immunoSEQ multiplex PCR; TCRdb stores in-frame clones only, minus some. The data contain roughly 65,000 clones, approximately 93% of them singletons. Here the sequenced sample was CD4+ or CD8+ T cells sorted from blood, taken in a trial of the OX40 agonist ivuxolimab. These receptors came from an adult with an advanced solid tumor such as melanoma, head and neck, liver or kidney cancer. Each CDR3 is given with its conserved first and last residue. D genes are given only for firm matches. The size entry is marked missing in some rows and otherwise reads once, few, many or a size class.

J gene: TRBJ1-1
D gene: TRBD1
V gene: TRBV4-1
clone size: .
CDR3 protein: CASSQTDRGNTEAFF
CDR3 DNA: TGCGCCAGCAGCCAAACCGACAGGGGGAACACTGAAGCTTTCTTT

J gene: TRBJ1-5
D gene: .
V gene: TRBV6-5
clone size: once
CDR3 protein: CASSYSAGPPHQPQHF
CDR3 DNA: TGTGCCAGCAGTTACTCGGCAGGGCCGCCCCATCAGCCCCAGCATTTT

J gene: TRBJ2-7
D gene: .
V gene: TRBV10-3
clone size: .
CDR3 protein: CAITQGTEEQYF
CDR3 DNA: TGTGCCATCACTCAGGGGACGGAGGAGCAGTACTTC

J gene: TRBJ2-7
D gene: .
V gene: TRBV2
clone size: .
CDR3 protein: CASSDRGGNSYEQYF
CDR3 DNA: TGTGCCAGCAGTGACCGAGGTGGGAACTCCTACGAGCAGTACTTC

J gene: TRBJ2-7
D gene: .
V gene: TRBV7-8
clone size: .
CDR3 protein: CASSQYWGSYEQYF
CDR3 DNA: TGTGCCAGCAGCCAGTACTGGGGTTCCTACGAGCAGTACTTC

J gene: TRBJ2-7
D gene: TRBD2
V gene: TRBV28
clone size: .
CDR3 protein: CASRDRLANSYEQYF
CDR3 DNA: TGTGCCAGCAGGGACAGACTAGCGAACTCCTACGAGCAGTACTTC

J gene: TRBJ1-4
D gene: .
V gene: TRBV2
clone size: .
CDR3 protein: CASREEDIWNEKLFF
CDR3 DNA: TGTGCCAGCAGAGAAGAGGACATTTGGAATGAAAAACTGTTTTTT

J gene: TRBJ2-7
D gene: TRBD2
V gene: TRBV10-3
clone size: .
CDR3 protein: CASRPTSGRSYEQYF
CDR3 DNA: TGTGCCAGCAGGCCGACTAGCGGGAGAAGCTACGAGCAGTACTTC

J gene: TRBJ1-4
D gene: .
V gene: TRBV5-4
clone size: .
CDR3 protein: CASTWARDGATNEKLFF
CDR3 DNA: TGTGCCAGCACTTGGGCCCGGGACGGTGCAACTAATGAAAAACTGTTTTTT

J gene: TRBJ2-3
D gene: TRBD2
V gene: TRBV7-3
clone size: .
CDR3 protein: CASSLLAGQGPDTQYF
CDR3 DNA: TGTGCCAGCAGCTTACTAGCGGGTCAAGGACCAGATACGCAGTATTTT

J gene: TRBJ2-7
D gene: .
V gene: TRBV4-1
clone size: .
CDR3 protein: CASSQGNSHLAPYF
CDR3 DNA: TGCGCCAGCAGCCAAGGTAACAGCCACTTAGCTCCGTACTTC

J gene: TRBJ2-7
D gene: .
V gene: TRBV27
clone size: .
CDR3 protein: CASSSHQGQAEQYF
CDR3 DNA: TGTGCCAGCTCCTCCCACCAGGGGCAGGCCGAGCAGTACTTC

J gene: TRBJ1-5
D gene: .
V gene: TRBV28
clone size: .
CDR3 protein: CASSSPISNQPQHF
CDR3 DNA: TGTGCCAGCAGTTCCCCCATTAGCAATCAGCCCCAGCATTTT

J gene: TRBJ1-2
D gene: .
V gene: TRBV21-1
clone size: .
CDR3 protein: CASSDRQGDYGYTF
CDR3 DNA: TGTGCCAGCAGCGACCGACAGGGGGATTATGGCTACACCTTC

J gene: TRBJ1-4
D gene: .
V gene: TRBV11-2
clone size: few
CDR3 protein: CASSVHRVGEEKLFF
CDR3 DNA: TGTGCCAGCAGCGTGCACAGGGTGGGGGAAGAAAAACTGTTTTTT

J gene: TRBJ2-2
D gene: TRBD2
V gene: TRBV7-2
clone size: few
CDR3 protein: CASSLHGGRGTFGFGELFF
CDR3 DNA: TGTGCCAGCAGCTTACACGGCGGGAGGGGTACATTTGGGTTCGGGGAGCTGTTTTTT

J gene: TRBJ2-7
D gene: .
V gene: TRBV6-5
clone size: .
CDR3 protein: CASSSSTEAVQYF
CDR3 DNA: TGTGCCAGCAGTTCGTCTACTGAGGCGGTGCAGTACTTC

J gene: TRBJ1-1
D gene: .
V gene: TRBV2
clone size: .
CDR3 protein: CASSEQGGGTEAFF
CDR3 DNA: TGTGCCAGCAGCGAGCAGGGCGGTGGCACTGAAGCTTTCTTT

J gene: TRBJ1-4
D gene: .
V gene: TRBV28
clone size: .
CDR3 protein: CASSLFGRTSYGANEKLFF
CDR3 DNA: TGTGCCAGCAGTTTATTTGGCAGGACCTCGTATGGTGCTAATGAAAAACTGTTTTTT

J gene: TRBJ1-1
D gene: .
V gene: TRBV18
clone size: .
CDR3 protein: CASSPIIQVNTEAFF
CDR3 DNA: TGTGCCAGCTCACCAATAATTCAGGTGAACACTGAAGCTTTCTTT

J gene: TRBJ2-7
D gene: TRBD1
V gene: TRBV10-1
clone size: once
CDR3 protein: CASSVRQGYEQYF
CDR3 DNA: TGCGCCAGCAGTGTTAGACAGGGCTACGAGCAGTACTTC

J gene: TRBJ1-6
D gene: .
V gene: TRBV28
clone size: .
CDR3 protein: CASSPPQGSNSSPLHF
CDR3 DNA: TGTGCCAGCAGTCCCCCGCAGGGGTCGAATAGTTCACCCCTCCACTTT

J gene: TRBJ1-4
D gene: .
V gene: TRBV19
clone size: .
CDR3 protein: CASSIPGRLTGTNEKLFF
CDR3 DNA: TGTGCCAGTAGTATCCCCGGCCGTCTCACTGGGACTAATGAAAAACTGTTTTTT

J gene: TRBJ2-1
D gene: TRBD2
V gene: TRBV5-1
clone size: once
CDR3 protein: CASSLRAGGDNEQFF
CDR3 DNA: TGCGCCAGCAGCTTGAGGGCGGGAGGAGACAATGAGCAGTTCTTC

J gene: TRBJ1-6
D gene: TRBD1
V gene: TRBV28
clone size: .
CDR3 protein: CASLGQGSSYNSPLHF
CDR3 DNA: TGTGCCAGCCTGGGACAGGGGAGCTCCTATAATTCACCCCTCCACTTT

J gene: TRBJ2-2
D gene: .
V gene: TRBV6-5
clone size: .
CDR3 protein: CATSDGPTGELFF
CDR3 DNA: TGTGCCACCTCGGACGGACCAACCGGGGAGCTGTTTTTT

J gene: TRBJ2-1
D gene: TRBD1
V gene: TRBV7-3
clone size: .
CDR3 protein: CASSPYSGTANYNEQFF
CDR3 DNA: TGTGCCAGCAGCCCCTATTCCGGGACAGCTAACTACAATGAGCAGTTCTTC

J gene: TRBJ1-5
D gene: .
V gene: TRBV7-8
clone size: .
CDR3 protein: CASSRDGRGSNQPQHF
CDR3 DNA: TGTGCCAGCAGCCGAGACGGGCGTGGGAGCAATCAGCCCCAGCATTTT

J gene: TRBJ1-5
D gene: .
V gene: TRBV9
clone size: .
CDR3 protein: CASSVDSGGDQPQHF
CDR3 DNA: TGTGCCAGCAGCGTAGATTCCGGGGGCGATCAGCCCCAGCATTTT